These 18 T cell receptor beta chains were all obtained from the same sample, sequenced in a study of regulatory T cells in long-lasting Graves disease. Time point meaning: persistent/refractory GD, antithyroid drugs over 5 years with positive TRAb. PBMC RNA was the source of the TCR library. The TCR beta library used iRepertoire HTBI primers with Arm-PCR amplification of CDR3. One entry per CDR3 protein results from TCRdb running MiXCR on the multiplex PCR reads. The data hold about 470,000 distinct CDR3 sequences, with about 22% observed a single time. The sample in question was peripheral blood mononuclear cells (PBMCs), obtained when the disease was refractory, from a patient treated with antithyroid drugs. The receptors here all came from a female donor with Graves disease.

This clonotype was detected many times. This rearrangement joins TRBV27 to TRBJ2-7; possibly TRBD2 for D (6 bases). Trimming removed 3 bases from V and 7 bases from J, with 31 bases in between. The CDR3 has 19 residues. Germline V CDR1 and CDR2: MNHEY, SMNVEV (reference sequence). CDR3 coding DNA: TGTGCCAGCAGTTTCGGCCCGGGGCACGCGGGGCTGGCGGCTCGTGAGCAGTACTTC. It yields the protein CASSFGPGHAGLAAREQYF.

This clonotype occurred a few times. CDR3 in DNA: TGCGCCAGCAGCCGATTACAGGGCCGAGAGACCCAGTACTTC. Translated: CASSRLQGRETQYF. The chain links TRBV4-1 to TRBJ2-5, with D possibly TRBD1 on 6 matching bases. Germline V gives CDR1 MGHRA, CDR2 YSYEKL. Trimming took off 4 bases at V and 4 bases at J, with 13 bases between the two ends. The CDR3 loop spans 14 amino acids.

The chain employs TRBV5-5 and TRBJ1-1; TRBD1 aligns across 9 bases. CDR1 and CDR2 (germline): SGHKS, YYEKEE (reference sequence). The CDR3 is 16 residues long. The J segment lost 4 bases and the V segment lost 4 bases, leaving 11 bases of the junction unmatched. The CDR3 coding sequence is TGTGCCAGCAGCACGGAGCCTCGACAGGGGGGCACTGAAGCTTTCTTT. Its protein is CASSTEPRQGGTEAFF.

A few counts support this clonotype. The chain couples TRBV6-1 to TRBJ2-7; D perhaps matches TRBD2 (5 bases). The CDR3 contains 13 residues. Trimming stripped 7 bases from V and 2 bases from J, with 12 bases between. The germline CDR1 and CDR2 sequences are MNHNS and SASEGT. DNA of the CDR3: TGTGCCAGCATCCTAGCCCCCACCTACGAGCAGTACTTC. Residues: CASILAPTYEQYF.

The chain carries TRBV9 and TRBJ2-7; TRBD1 matches at 8 bases. The junction had 5 bases not matched to a gene; V was cut back by 2 bases and J by 7 bases. Germline-derived CDR1 and CDR2 are SGDLS and YYNGEE. The CDR3 loop spans 13 amino acids. DNA for the CDR3: TGTGCCAGCAGCGTGACAGGGGCAGGGGAGCAGTACTTC. Its translation: CASSVTGAGEQYF. The full variable domain, rest sourced from reference TRBV9 and TRBJ2-7, is DSGVTQTPKHLITATGQRVTLRCSPRSGDLSVYWYQQSLDQGLQFLIQYYNGEERAKGNILERFSAQQFPDLHSELNLSSLELGDSALYFCASSVTGAGEQYFGPGTRLTVT.

CDR3 protein: CSAAQTDKGLGDYNEQFF. For the CDR3, the DNA is TGCAGTGCTGCCCAAACAGACAAGGGGCTAGGCGACTACAATGAGCAGTTCTTC. The V call is TRBV20-1, the J call TRBJ2-1, with D possibly TRBD1 on 5 matching bases. CDR3 length: 18 amino acids. From germline, CDR1 is DFQATT and CDR2 SNEGSKA (reference sequence). Trimming removed 5 bases from V and 3 bases from J, with 26 bases in between.

The chain combines TRBV29-1 with TRBJ2-2, with D hard to call. V lost 4 bases and J 3 bases, leaving 6 bases between the germline ends. Germline V gene lookup returns CDR1 SQVTM and CDR2 ANQGSEA. The CDR3 is 12 residues long. The CDR3 here is CSVAVDTGELFF. In DNA, the CDR3 is TGCAGCGTTGCAGTCGACACCGGGGAGCTGTTTTTT.

The chain carries TRBV19 and TRBJ1-1, with a possible D match to TRBD1 (6 bases). CDR1 LNHDA and CDR2 SQIVND come from the germline V gene (reference sequence). V was cut by 3 bases and J by 4 bases, with 15 bases left in between. The CDR3 has 15 residues. The CDR3 DNA follows: TGTGCCAGTAGTATTATCGAGCAGGGGCGCACTGAAGCTTTCTTT. It is translated as CASSIIEQGRTEAFF.

This clonotype was found many times. This chain joins TRBV28 and TRBJ2-7, with TRBD1 as a possible D gene (6 bases). V was pared by 4 bases and J by 2 bases, with 12 bases between. Per the germline V gene, CDR1 is MDHEN and CDR2 is SYDVKM. The CDR3 contains 14 residues. CDR3 DNA sequence: TGTGCCAGCAGTTCCCTACAGGGAACCTACGAGCAGTACTTC. This gives the protein CASSSLQGTYEQYF.

This clonotype was observed a few times. The rearrangement joins TRBV6-1 to TRBJ2-4; 11 positions match TRBD1. The CDR3 extends over 14 amino acids. Germline trimming cut 6 bases from V and 5 bases from J; bases unmatched to any gene: 3. Germline CDR1 reads MNHNS; CDR2 reads SASEGT. The CDR3 region is CASRGTGGENIQYF. For the CDR3, the DNA is TGTGCCAGCAGAGGGACAGGGGGTGAAAACATTCAGTACTTC.

This clonotype has ten or more counts. V is TRBV5-1 and J is TRBJ1-2, with D hard to call. In germline, CDR1 is SGHRS, CDR2 YFSETQ. The ends were cut back, 0 bases at V and 4 bases at J, with 16 bases in the middle. This CDR3 has 16 amino acids. The CDR3 protein is CASSLDGSRSGYGYTF. DNA for the CDR3: TGCGCCAGCAGCTTGGATGGGAGCAGGTCGGGCTATGGCTACACCTTC.

In this sample, this clonotype turned up once. The chain has TRBV7-2 and TRBJ1-1; D call uncertain. V dropped 3 bases and J dropped 1 base, with 15 bases sitting between them. The V gene's germline CDR1 is SGHTA and CDR2 FQGNSA. The CDR3 consists of 16 residues. The CDR3 sequence: CASSLEGRRANTEAFF. The CDR3 DNA is TGTGCCAGCAGCTTGGAGGGAAGGCGGGCGAACACTGAAGCTTTCTTT.

The CDR3 DNA reads as TGTGCCAGTAATGAGGGGGTTCAGCCCCAGCATTTT. Protein: CASNEGVQPQHF. The chain recombines TRBV6-1 with TRBJ1-5; the D gene is possibly TRBD1 (6 bases). This CDR3 spans 12 amino acids. V was pared by 9 bases and J by 6 bases, with 12 bases between. Per germline, CDR1 MNHNS and CDR2 SASEGT.

The sample holds many counts of this clonotype. The chain combines TRBV2 with TRBJ1-1, with D unresolved. The CDR3 extends over 14 amino acids. Germline lookup yields CDR1 SNHLY and CDR2 FYNNEI. V gave up 6 bases and J gave up 4 bases, with 15 bases separating them. The CDR3 spells CASRVVLRGTEAFF. In nucleotides, the CDR3 is TGTGCCAGCAGAGTGGTTCTTCGGGGCACTGAAGCTTTCTTT.

This clonotype was picked up many times. The rearrangement joins TRBV28 to TRBJ1-6; TRBD1 aligns across 9 bases. After removal of 1 base from V and 9 bases from J, the junction contained 4 bases not matched to a gene. The CDR3 loop spans 15 amino acids. Germline CDR1 MDHEN, CDR2 SYDVKM. The CDR3 spells CASSLSRDRVSPLHF. CDR3 bases: TGTGCCAGCAGTTTATCTCGGGACAGGGTTTCACCCCTCCACTTT. The full variable domain, completed using reference TRBV28 and TRBJ1-6, is DVKVTQSSRYLVKRTGEKVFLECVQDMDHENMFWYRQDPGLGLRLIYFSYDVKMKEKGDIPEGYSVSREKKERFSLILESASTNQTSMYLCASSLSRDRVSPLHFGNGTRLTVT.

This clonotype turned up a few times. V is TRBV5-4 and J is TRBJ1-6, with D unclear. The CDR3 contains 12 residues. Germline values: CDR1 SGHNT, CDR2 YYREEE (reference sequence). The V gene lost 4 bases and the J gene lost 3 bases, with 2 bases spanning the gap. The CDR3 protein is CASSNYNSPLHF. Here the CDR3 DNA reads TGTGCCAGCAGCAACTATAATTCACCCCTCCACTTT. Full variable domain (rest looked up from reference TRBV5-4 and TRBJ1-6): ETGVTQSPTHLIKTRGQQVTLRCSSQSGHNTVSWYQQALGQGPQFIFQYYREEENGRGNFPPRFSGLQFPNYSSELNVNALELDDSALYLCASSNYNSPLHFGNGTRLTVT.

Details on this clonotype: An end of the junction differs from the germline gene, which may be a read error. The CDR3 region is CASSLGFSQETQYF. The CDR3, as DNA: TGTGCTAGCAGCTTAGGCTTTAGTCAAGAGACCCAGTACTTC. The V gene is TRBV7-7, the J gene TRBJ2-5; D unresolved. Germline assignment: CDR1 SSHAT and CDR2 FNYEAQ (reference sequence). The CDR3 extends over 14 amino acids.

This clonotype has a count of ten or more. The rearrangement uses TRBV6-2 or TRBV6-3 and TRBJ1-1; 8 nucleotides match TRBD1. Unmatched junction bases numbered 4, after V lost 4 bases and J lost 3 bases. The CDR3 is 14 residues long. The germline CDR1 and CDR2 sequences are MNHEY and SVGEGT. CDR3 in amino acids: CASSSDRGDTEAFF. The CDR3 DNA follows: TGTGCCAGCAGTTCAGACAGGGGAGACACTGAAGCTTTCTTT.